This T cell receptor (beta chain) is from a study of shared clonotypes between healthy human individuals. The donors were all Caucasian adults (living in Nashville, Tennessee). Per the germline V gene, CDR1 is MNHNS and CDR2 is SASEGT. This CDR3 is 18 amino acids long. Trimming cost V 2 bases and J 0 bases; bases outside gene matches: 6. Data came from immunoSEQ multiplex PCR; TCRdb stores just in-frame clones and leaves some out. The table has a few million clones, approximately 94% seen once. The receptor was isolated from a man aged 18 to 30 in good health. The chain links TRBV6-1 to TRBJ2-6; 8 bases agree with TRBD2. Material: naive CD4+ T cells sorted from blood. Subset meaning: CD45RA+ positively selected. The CDR3 reads CASSEPLGRGSGANVLTF. CDR3 in DNA: TGTGCCAGCAGTGAACCCCTCGGGAGGGGCTCTGGGGCCAACGTCCTGACTTTC.